This entry concerns a single T cell receptor beta chain. The antigen remains unidentified. Researchers made TCR beta libraries by using iRepertoire HTBI primers and running Arm-PCR on CDR3 regions. TCRdb reprocessed the multiplex PCR reads via MiXCR and lists one record per CDR3 protein. Among approximately 470,000 distinct CDR3 sequences listed, under 20% were seen once. The V gene's germline CDR1 is MGHRA and CDR2 YSYEKL. This CDR3 is 14 amino acids long. Stated time point: newly diagnosed GD, antithyroid drugs for less than 3 months. With RNA extracted from PBMCs as input, the TCR library was made. This entry belongs to a study of regulatory T cells in long-lasting Graves disease. The study, taken as a whole, reports: New patients shared 750 to 1,000 public clonotypes, and persistent patients shared more, with over 2,500.

The data were also submitted as part of a second study, on T cells in Graves' hyperthyroidism and ophthalmopathy. In that study: An initial round of RT-PCR targeting the TCR CDR3 relied on the HTBI primer set.

J is TRBJ2-1 and V is TRBV4-1, with D unclear. The J call may be mistaken, given a closer DNA end match to TRBJ2-5. Sample: peripheral blood mononuclear cells (PBMCs), taken at new diagnosis, from a patient treated with antithyroid drugs. This receptor was identified in a man between 35 and 55 years old with Graves disease. As DNA, the CDR3 is TGCGCCAGCAGCCAAGCCTTCGCCTTAGAGACCCAGTACTTC. It specifies CASSQAFALETQYF.